This entry lists 15 T cell receptor beta chains sequenced from one sample in a study of T-cell reconstitution after alpha-beta-depleted transplantation in children (dated by TCRdb to 2016 to 2017). The library relied on PCR. TCRdb lists the instrument as Illumina HiSeq 2500. TCR libraries were prepared with molecular barcoding, using unique molecular identifiers to normalize TCRbeta repertoire quantification. TCRdb passed the public sequencing reads through fastp at Q25 and MiXCR, retaining productive beta sequences. Entries that share a CDR3 protein sequence are merged under the most common genes and DNA. The sample table holds a few hundred thousand distinct CDR3 sequences, of which approximately 10% were seen once. The biggest ten clones account for 5.5% to 8% of the sample. Sample: PBMCs from the stem cell graft donor, taken from the stem cell graft. Receptors originate from a human donor who donated a stem cell graft to a child with acute lymphoblastic leukemia.

This clonotype has at least ten counts. This chain's CDR3 is CASSEARDRGGYTF. The CDR3 coding sequence is TGTGCCAGCAGTGAAGCCCGGGACAGGGGCGGCTACACCTTC. The V and J genes are TRBV2 and TRBJ1-2; 10 nucleotides match TRBD1. Looked up from germline, CDR1 is SNHLY and CDR2 is FYNNEI. This CDR3 region has 14 residues. Trimming cost V 0 bases and J 8 bases; bases outside gene matches: 3.

This clonotype was seen ten or more times. This sequence joins TRBV11-1 and TRBJ2-7; either TRBD1 or TRBD2 may supply D (5 bases each). The CDR3 length is 15 residues. Germline V lookup: CDR1 SGHAT, CDR2 FQDESV (reference sequence). Trimming cost V 5 bases and J 3 bases, with 17 bases left between them. CDR3 coding DNA: TGTGCCAGCAGCCAAGAGGGGATCGACCTCTACGAGCAGTACTTC. Its translation: CASSQEGIDLYEQYF. The full variable domain, its missing parts supplied by reference TRBV11-1 and TRBJ2-7, is EAEVAQSPRYKITEKSQAVAFWCDPISGHATLYWYRQILGQGPELLVQFQDESVVDDSQLPKDRFSAERLKGVDSTLKIQPAELGDSAMYLCASSQEGIDLYEQYFGPGTRLTVT.

This clonotype was observed a few times. The CDR3 loop is CASSSGRGLTGELFF. Written as DNA, the CDR3 is TGTGCCAGCAGCTCCGGGAGGGGGCTCACCGGGGAGCTGTTTTTT. The rearrangement uses TRBV7-2 and TRBJ2-2; D is perhaps TRBD2 (8 bases). Deletions cut 4 bases from V and 4 bases from J, with 13 bases between. The CDR3 has 15 amino acids. CDR1 SGHTA and CDR2 FQGNSA come from the germline V gene.

This clonotype was seen a few times. The genes are TRBV4-2 and TRBJ2-5, with 9 bases lining up with TRBD2. The germline V gene has CDR1 LGHNA and CDR2 YNFKEQ. V lost 0 bases and J lost 5; bases outside the gene matches: 7. CDR3 length: 16 amino acids. The CDR3 sequence: CASSQDQGGGAETQYF. The CDR3 coding sequence is TGTGCCAGCAGCCAAGACCAGGGCGGGGGGGCGGAGACCCAGTACTTC.

This clonotype was recorded at least ten times. The V gene is TRBV20-1, the J gene TRBJ2-1, with D tentatively TRBD1 (5 bases). CDR1 is DFQATT and CDR2 is SNEGSKA in the germline V gene (reference sequence). Trimming took 5 bases from V and 0 from J, leaving 14 bases between them. The CDR3 length is 15 residues. The CDR3 sequence is CSAGKGASSYNEQFF. Written as DNA, the CDR3 is TGCAGTGCTGGAAAAGGGGCCAGCTCCTACAATGAGCAGTTCTTC.

In its sample, this clonotype was seen a few times. J is TRBJ1-1 and V is TRBV12-5; weak D call: TRBD1 (6 bases). This CDR3 has 13 residues. From germline, CDR1 is LGHNT and CDR2 FRNRAP. Trimming stripped 3 bases from V and 7 bases from J, with 12 bases between. CDR3 nucleotide sequence: TGTGCTAGTGGTTTAGGGGGGCTGGGTGAAGCTTTCTTT. It translates to CASGLGGLGEAFF. Full variable domain (rest looked up from reference TRBV12-5 and TRBJ1-1): DARVTQTPRHKVTEMGQEVTMRCQPILGHNTVFWYRQTMMQGLELLAYFRNRAPLDDSGMPKDRFSAEMPDATLATLKIQPSEPRDSAVYFCASGLGGLGEAFFGQGTRLTVV.

This clonotype came up a few times. The chain combines TRBV12-3 or TRBV12-4 with TRBJ1-1; D remains unclear. The CDR3 sequence is 12 residues long. Trimming took 8 bases from V and 2 from J, leaving 9 bases between them. The CDR3 DNA sequence: TGTGCCAGCTCCATAGGCAACACTGAAGCTTTCTTT. This translates into CASSIGNTEAFF.

The table lists this clonotype with many counts. V usage is TRBV5-5 and J usage is TRBJ2-1; 7 bases line up with TRBD2. Germline V gives CDR1 SGHKS, CDR2 YYEKEE (reference sequence). The CDR3 runs to 11 residues. With V trimmed by 7 bases and J by 10 bases, 5 bases remained unmatched. In DNA, the CDR3 is TGTGCCAGCGTTGGGAGGGGAGAGCAGTTCTTC. Translating it yields CASVGRGEQFF.

There are a few counts of this clonotype. The chain combines TRBV27 with TRBJ1-6; D remains ambiguous. Trimming removed 0 bases at V and 3 bases at J, with 9 bases between. The CDR3 covers 16 residues. Germline CDR1 is MNHEY and CDR2 is SMNVEV (reference sequence). The CDR3 loop reads CASSLSISHYNSPLHF. The CDR3, as DNA: TGTGCCAGCAGTTTATCGATCAGCCACTATAATTCACCCCTCCACTTT.

Only a few counts were recorded for this clonotype. The chain recombines TRBV20-1 with TRBJ1-3; TRBD1 aligns across 8 bases. CDR1 is DFQATT and CDR2 is SNEGSKA in the germline V gene (reference sequence). CDR3 length: 14 residues. V dropped 3 bases and J dropped 4; count of bases not matched to a gene: 5. The CDR3 spells CSASRDRKGNTIYF. The CDR3 nucleotides are TGCAGTGCTAGCCGGGACAGGAAAGGAAACACCATATATTTT.

With respect to this clonotype: The conserved phenylalanine or tryptophan is not found at the CDR3 terminus, so this likely reflects a read error. This rearrangement joins TRBV20-1 to TRBJ1-2; tentatively, D is TRBD1 (6 bases). The V and J ends lost 5 bases and 6 bases respectively, with 13 bases between them. Per germline, CDR1 DFQATT and CDR2 SNEGSKA (reference sequence). This CDR3 is 12 amino acids long. The CDR3 DNA follows: TGCAGTGCTGTGACAGGTGTGAATGGCTACACCTAC. Its translation is CSAVTGVNGYTY.

This clonotype was observed a few times. This clone may be a read error of a much larger clone one base away. The chain links TRBV7-9 to TRBJ2-7; 8 positions match TRBD1. The CDR3 is 15 amino acids. The V gene end was trimmed by 2 bases and the J gene end by 1 base; junction bases not matched to a gene: 4. From germline, CDR1 is SEHNR and CDR2 FQNEAQ (reference sequence). The CDR3 loop is CASSLFTGGSYEQYF. DNA of the CDR3: TGTGCCAGCAGCTTATTTACAGGGGGGTCCTACGAGCAGTACTTC. The full variable domain, rest sourced from reference TRBV7-9 and TRBJ2-7, is DTGVSQNPRHKITKRGQNVTFRCDPISEHNRLYWYRQTLGQGPEFLTYFQNEAQLEKSRLLSDRFSAERPKGSFSTLEIQRTEQGDSAMYLCASSLFTGGSYEQYFGPGTRLTVT.

In its sample, this clonotype was seen many times. This chain links TRBV12-3 or TRBV12-4 with TRBJ2-7; the D gene is possibly TRBD2 (6 bases). This CDR3 has 14 residues. V lost 5 bases and J lost 1, with 12 bases in between. In DNA, the CDR3 is TGTGCCAGCAGTCCCGGGGGAAGTTCCTACGAGCAGTACTTC. This sequence encodes CASSPGGSSYEQYF.

This clonotype was counted between two and nine times. The chain links TRBV7-9 to TRBJ2-1; 9 nucleotides agree with TRBD2. The junction had 3 bases not matched to a gene; V was cut back by 0 bases and J by 0 bases. In germline, CDR1 is SEHNR, CDR2 FQNEAQ (reference sequence). The CDR3 runs to 17 residues. The CDR3 sequence: CASSLASGGVSYNEQFF. CDR3 bases: TGTGCCAGCAGCTTAGCTAGCGGGGGTGTCTCCTACAATGAGCAGTTCTTC. Based on the CDR3 plus reference TRBV7-9 and TRBJ2-1, the full variable domain is DTGVSQNPRHKITKRGQNVTFRCDPISEHNRLYWYRQTLGQGPEFLTYFQNEAQLEKSRLLSDRFSAERPKGSFSTLEIQRTEQGDSAMYLCASSLASGGVSYNEQFFGPGTRLTVL.

The sample holds a few counts of this clonotype. This chain links TRBV27 with TRBJ2-1, with D perhaps matching TRBD1 or TRBD2 (5 bases each). Trimming removed 0 bases from V and 4 bases from J, with 13 bases in between. Germline V gene lookup returns CDR1 MNHEY and CDR2 SMNVEV (reference sequence). The CDR3 totals 16 residues. The CDR3 nucleotides are TGTGCCAGCAGTTTATCGGTGGCAGGGAGTTACAATGAGCAGTTCTTC. Translating gives CASSLSVAGSYNEQFF.